These 5 T cell receptor beta chains came from one sample sequenced in a study of blood T cell repertoires in COVID-19. Some clones are missing from TCRdb's copy, which holds only in-frame ones; the method was immunoSEQ multiplex PCR. The sample lists roughly 200,000 clones, approximately 86% seen once, with around 3% in the top ten. The sequencing input was peripheral blood. All receptors derive from a man aged 35 to 55 with active or convalescent COVID-19.

The CDR3 DNA follows: TGTGCCAGCAGTTACTCGGGGCGGGGGTACACTGAAGCTTTCTTT. Translation gives CASSYSGRGYTEAFF. V usage is TRBV6-2 or TRBV6-3 and J usage is TRBJ1-1; D might be TRBD1 (5 bases). Germline loops: CDR1 MNHEY, CDR2 SVGEGT. There are 15 residues in the CDR3. Deletions cut 0 bases from V and 3 bases from J, with 11 bases between.

The chain has TRBV7-9 and TRBJ1-2; D gene unclear. Germline values: CDR1 SEHNR, CDR2 FQNEAQ (reference sequence). CDR3 length: 13 amino acids. Between the trimmed V and J ends, which lost 2 bases and 4 bases, there was a span of 8 bases. CDR3 protein: CASSLTGLYGYTF. The CDR3 nucleotides are TGTGCCAGCAGCTTAACGGGTCTCTATGGCTACACCTTC.

This clone was observed a few times. This sequence joins TRBV14 and TRBJ1-4; 7 bases line up with TRBD1. The CDR3 covers 15 residues. V lost 5 bases, J lost 7 bases, and 10 bases stayed unmatched. The germline CDR1 and CDR2 sequences are SGHDN and FVKESK. The CDR3 sequence: CASSGHRGIGEKLFF. In nucleotides, the CDR3 is TGTGCCAGCAGCGGACACAGGGGAATCGGTGAAAAACTGTTTTTT.

The chain is built from TRBV18 and TRBJ1-2, with D unclear. The germline CDR1 and CDR2 sequences are KGHSH and LQKENI. The ends were cut back, 1 base at V and 4 bases at J, with 13 bases in the middle. This CDR3 comprises 15 residues. CDR3 protein: CASSPQLGPIYGYTF. Written as DNA, the CDR3 is TGTGCCAGCTCACCACAACTGGGCCCCATCTATGGCTACACCTTC.

This clone was detected a few times. The rearrangement uses TRBV6-5 and TRBJ2-7; 8 nucleotides match TRBD1. The CDR3 is 13 amino acids. V gave up 7 bases and J gave up 0 bases; unmatched junction bases: 2. The germline gives CDR1 MNHEY, CDR2 SVGAGI. CDR3: CASNRGTSYEQYF. The CDR3 DNA follows: TGTGCCAGCAACAGGGGGACCTCCTACGAGCAGTACTTC.